Included here is one TCR beta chain sequence, with context. Antigen unknown. The sample originates from a study of CD4 T cells in relation to SARS-CoV-2 and coronaviruses. In the study overall: PBMCs were cultured with antigen for approximately nine days before TCR beta sequencing. Two subjects were Hispanic; patients were seven or eight males and a handful of females.

This CDR3 is built from 16 residues. In germline, CDR1 is MNHEY, CDR2 SMNVEV (reference sequence). Trimming shortened V by 5 bases and J by 6 bases, and 21 bases separated the two germline ends. Repertoires were generated with immunoSEQ multiplex PCR, while TCRdb's copy carries only in-frame clones and drops some. The data contain tens of thousands of clones, about 76% of them seen just once; the ten biggest clones take up about 3.4%. Naive or memory CD4+ cells were cultured 1:1 with T cell-depleted PBMCs plus CEF. This chain links TRBV27 with TRBJ2-3; tentatively, D is TRBD1 (5 bases). This receptor was obtained from an adult with COVID-19. Sequenced material: memory CD4+ T cells from PBMCs, cultured in vitro. The CDR3 loop reads CASSPRHRLGSDTQYF. The CDR3, as DNA: TGTGCCAGCAGTCCGCGACACAGGCTGGGGTCCGATACGCAGTATTTT.